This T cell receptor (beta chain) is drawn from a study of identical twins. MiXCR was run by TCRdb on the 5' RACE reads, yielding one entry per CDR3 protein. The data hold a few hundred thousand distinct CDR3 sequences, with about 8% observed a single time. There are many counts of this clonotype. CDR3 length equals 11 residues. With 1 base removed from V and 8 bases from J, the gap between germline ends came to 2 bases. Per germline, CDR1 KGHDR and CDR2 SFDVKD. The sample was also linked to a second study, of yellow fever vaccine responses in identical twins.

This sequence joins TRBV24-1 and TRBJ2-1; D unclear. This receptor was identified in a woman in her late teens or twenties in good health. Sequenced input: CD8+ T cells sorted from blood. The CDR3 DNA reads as TGTGCCACCAGTGATTTAGATGAGCAGTTCTTC. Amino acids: CATSDLDEQFF.